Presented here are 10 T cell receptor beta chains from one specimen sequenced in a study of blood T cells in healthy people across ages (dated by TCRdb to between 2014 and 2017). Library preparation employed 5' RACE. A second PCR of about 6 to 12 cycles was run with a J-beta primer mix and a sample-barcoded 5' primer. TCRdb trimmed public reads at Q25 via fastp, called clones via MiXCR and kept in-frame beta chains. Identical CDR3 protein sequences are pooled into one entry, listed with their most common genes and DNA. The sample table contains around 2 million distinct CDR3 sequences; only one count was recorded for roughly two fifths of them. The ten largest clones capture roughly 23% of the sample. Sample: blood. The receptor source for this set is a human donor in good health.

The CDR3 protein is CASSYGRTGNYGYTF. As DNA, the CDR3 is TGTGCCAGCAGTTACGGGAGGACGGGGAACTATGGCTACACCTTC. The chain combines TRBV6-2 or TRBV6-3 with TRBJ1-2; D is unclear. Germline V gene lookup returns CDR1 MNHEY and CDR2 SVGEGT. The V end was cut by 2 bases, the J end by 2 bases, with 12 bases between. The CDR3 runs 15 residues.

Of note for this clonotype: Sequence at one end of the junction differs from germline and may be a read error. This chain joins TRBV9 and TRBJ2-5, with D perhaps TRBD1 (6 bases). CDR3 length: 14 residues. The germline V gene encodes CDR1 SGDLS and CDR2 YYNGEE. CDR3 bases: TGCGCCAGCAGCGGTCAACAGGGACCGGAGACCCAGTACTTC. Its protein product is CASSGQQGPETQYF.

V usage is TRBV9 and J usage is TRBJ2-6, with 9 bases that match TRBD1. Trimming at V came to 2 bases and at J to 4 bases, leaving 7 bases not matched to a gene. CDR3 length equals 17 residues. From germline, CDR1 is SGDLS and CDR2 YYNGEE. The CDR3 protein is CASSVAGTGRGANVLTF. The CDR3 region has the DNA TGTGCCAGCAGCGTCGCCGGGACAGGGAGAGGGGCCAACGTCCTGACTTTC. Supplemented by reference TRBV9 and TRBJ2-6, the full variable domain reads DSGVTQTPKHLITATGQRVTLRCSPRSGDLSVYWYQQSLDQGLQFLIQYYNGEERAKGNILERFSAQQFPDLHSELNLSSLELGDSALYFCASSVAGTGRGANVLTFGAGSRLTVL.

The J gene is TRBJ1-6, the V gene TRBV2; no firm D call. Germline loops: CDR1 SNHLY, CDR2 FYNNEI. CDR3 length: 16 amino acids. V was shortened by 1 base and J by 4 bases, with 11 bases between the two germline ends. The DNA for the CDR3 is TGTGCCAGCAGTGAAGTGCACCTAAGGTATAATTCACCCCTCCACTTT. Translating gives CASSEVHLRYNSPLHF.

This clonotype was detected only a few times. CDR3 sequence: CSARSSSGKYEQYF. The DNA for the CDR3 is TGCAGTGCTAGATCGTCCTCAGGCAAATACGAGCAGTACTTC. The chain links TRBV20-1 to TRBJ2-7; unclear D gene. Germline CDR1 reads DFQATT; CDR2 reads SNEGSKA (reference sequence). The V and J ends lost 2 bases and 4 bases respectively, with 15 bases between them. The CDR3 totals 14 residues.

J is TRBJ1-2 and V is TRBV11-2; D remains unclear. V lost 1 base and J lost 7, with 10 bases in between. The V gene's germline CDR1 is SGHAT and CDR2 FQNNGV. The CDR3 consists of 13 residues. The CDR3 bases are TGTGCCAGCAGCTTAGCGGGGTGGGGTGGCTACACCTTC. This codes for CASSLAGWGGYTF.

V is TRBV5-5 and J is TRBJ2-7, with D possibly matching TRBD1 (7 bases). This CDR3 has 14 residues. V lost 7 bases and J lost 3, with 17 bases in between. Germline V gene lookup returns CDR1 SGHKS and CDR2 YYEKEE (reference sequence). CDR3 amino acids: CASGGTDVLYEQYF. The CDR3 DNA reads TGTGCCAGCGGCGGGACAGATGTCCTCTACGAGCAGTACTTC.

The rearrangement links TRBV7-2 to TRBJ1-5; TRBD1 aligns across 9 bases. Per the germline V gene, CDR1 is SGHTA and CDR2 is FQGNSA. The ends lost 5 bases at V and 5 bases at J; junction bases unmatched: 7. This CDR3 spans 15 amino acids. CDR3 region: CASSPTGGAHQPQHF. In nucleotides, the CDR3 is TGTGCCAGCAGCCCCACAGGGGGCGCGCATCAGCCCCAGCATTTT. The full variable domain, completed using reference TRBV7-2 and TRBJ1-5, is GAGVSQSPSNKVTEKGKDVELRCDPISGHTALYWYRQSLGQGLEFLIYFQGNSAPDKSGLPSDRFSAERTGGSVSTLTIQRTQQEDSAVYLCASSPTGGAHQPQHFGDGTRLSIL.

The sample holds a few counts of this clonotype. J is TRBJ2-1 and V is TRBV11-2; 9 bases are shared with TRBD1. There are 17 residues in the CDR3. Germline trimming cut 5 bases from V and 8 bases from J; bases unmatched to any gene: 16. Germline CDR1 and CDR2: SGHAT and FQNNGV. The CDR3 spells CASSTIGRDRVIDEQFF. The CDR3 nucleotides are TGTGCCAGCAGCACAATCGGTAGGGACAGGGTCATCGATGAGCAGTTCTTC.

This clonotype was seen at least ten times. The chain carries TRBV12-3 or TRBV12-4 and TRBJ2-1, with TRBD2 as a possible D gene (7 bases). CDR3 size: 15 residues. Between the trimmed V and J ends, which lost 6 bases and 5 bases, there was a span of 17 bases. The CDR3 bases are TGTGCCAGCAGACCTCCCGGGGGGCGACACAATGAGCAGTTCTTC. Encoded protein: CASRPPGGRHNEQFF.